The source of this T cell receptor beta chain is a study of beta chain features in type 1 diabetes. The whole isolated RNA underwent reverse transcription, so sequencing captured expressed TCRB transcripts. This table comes from immunoSEQ multiplex PCR, and its TCRdb copy is limited to in-frame clones, with some not included. The sample holds hundreds of thousands of clones, roughly a sixth seen once. Losses at the gene ends were 6 bases for V and 10 bases for J; bases not matched to a gene: 4. The CDR3 has 12 residues. Germline CDR1 is SNHLY and CDR2 is FYNNEI. It was via CD45RO/CCR7/CD25/CD127/CD95/CD27 that CD4+ naive, central memory, regulatory and stem cell-like memory cells were sorted. This clone has a handful of counts.

The chain recombines TRBV2 with TRBJ2-2; TRBD1 matches at 8 bases. The receptor was isolated from a man younger than 35 in good health. What was sequenced was naive CD4+ T cells from blood. The CDR3 sequence: CASRGQATELFF. The CDR3 coding sequence is TGTGCCAGCAGGGGACAGGCCACGGAGCTGTTTTTT.